The rows below give T cell receptor beta chains drawn from one sample of a study of siplizumab effects on memory and regulatory T cells. The method was immunoSEQ multiplex PCR; TCRdb's version includes in-frame clones alone and lacks a portion of them. The profile shows about 52,000 clones, 95% to 97% of them singletons. Sequencing was performed on naive CD4+ T cells sorted from blood. The receptors were gathered from a human donor in good health. Both conserved end residues are part of each CDR3. D genes are given only for firm matches. Expanded clones get a size class; other rows say once, few or many, or leave the size out.

J gene	V gene	D gene	clone size	CDR3 protein	CDR3 DNA
TRBJ1-4	TRBV28	.	.	CASSQAGATNEKLFF	TGTGCCAGCAGTCAAGCAGGGGCCACTAATGAAAAACTGTTTTTT
TRBJ1-2	TRBV29-1	.	.	CSVFGPLSGYTF	TGCAGCGTTTTCGGGCCACTAAGCGGCTACACCTTC
TRBJ1-4	TRBV6-1	.	.	CASSEAQSTGREKLFF	TGTGCCAGCAGTGAAGCCCAATCGACAGGTCGGGAAAAACTGTTTTTT
TRBJ2-1	TRBV28	.	.	CASSPLGTEQFF	TGTGCCAGCAGCCCACTCGGGACTGAGCAGTTCTTC
TRBJ2-1	TRBV19	TRBD1	.	CASSIPGTGPEQFF	TGTGCCAGTAGTATACCGGGGACAGGGCCTGAGCAGTTCTTC
TRBJ2-6	TRBV4-2	TRBD1	.	CASSRPGQGVLGANVLTF	TGTGCCAGCAGCCGACCGGGACAGGGGGTGCTGGGGGCCAACGTCCTGACTTTC
TRBJ1-1	TRBV4-2	.	few	CASSRHDRKNTEAFF	TGTGCCAGCAGCCGCCACGACAGAAAGAACACTGAAGCTTTCTTT
TRBJ1-1	TRBV20-1	.	.	CSATGFEAFF	TGCAGTGCTACTGGGTTTGAAGCTTTCTTT
TRBJ1-2	TRBV9	.	.	CASSVGANYGYTF	TGTGCCAGCAGCGTAGGGGCTAACTATGGCTACACCTTC
TRBJ2-7	TRBV5-1	TRBD2	.	CASSLISSGDEQYF	TGCGCCAGCAGCTTAATCTCAAGCGGGGACGAGCAGTACTTC
TRBJ2-5	TRBV11-3	.	.	CASSFQGTVKETQYF	TGTGCCAGCAGCTTCCAAGGGACTGTAAAAGAGACCCAGTACTTC
TRBJ1-1	TRBV2	.	.	CASSVWGISGAFF	TGTGCCAGCAGTGTATGGGGCATCAGTGGGGCTTTCTTT
TRBJ2-5	TRBV4-2	.	.	CASSQAGGYQETQYF	TGTGCCAGCAGCCAAGCTGGAGGGTACCAAGAGACCCAGTACTTC
TRBJ2-3	TRBV9	TRBD1	once	CASSLRDRGLGDTQYF	TGTGCCAGCAGCCTCCGGGACAGGGGGCTAGGGGATACGCAGTATTTT
TRBJ2-6	TRBV7-3	.	.	CASSPNAALYSGANVLTF	TGTGCCAGCAGCCCCAACGCGGCCCTTTACTCTGGGGCCAACGTCCTGACTTTC
TRBJ1-4	TRBV7-2	.	.	CASSVLPVNNEKLFF	TGTGCCAGCAGCGTACTACCGGTCAACAATGAAAAACTGTTTTTT
TRBJ2-7	TRBV9	TRBD2	.	CASRNTPGLAGGPGEQYF	TGTGCCAGCAGGAACACCCCGGGGCTAGCGGGAGGGCCGGGCGAGCAGTACTTC
TRBJ1-3	TRBV6-1	.	.	CASSGEAGNTIYF	TGTGCCAGTTCTGGAGAAGCTGGAAACACCATATATTTT
TRBJ2-7	TRBV15	TRBD2	.	CATSRSGLAVYEQYF	TGTGCCACCAGCAGATCGGGACTAGCGGTATACGAGCAGTACTTC
TRBJ2-7	TRBV6-6	.	.	CASRDSPYEQYF	TGTGCCAGCAGGGACAGCCCCTACGAGCAGTACTTC
TRBJ2-7	TRBV7-9	.	.	CASSFSGDEYEQYF	TGTGCCAGCAGCTTTTCTGGGGACGAATACGAGCAGTACTTC
TRBJ2-1	TRBV18	.	.	CASSPFSYNEQFF	TGTGCCAGCTCACCCTTTTCCTACAATGAGCAGTTCTTC
TRBJ2-7	TRBV7-2	.	.	CASSLGDYEQYF	TGTGCCAGCAGCTTAGGGGACTACGAGCAGTACTTC
TRBJ2-2	TRBV9	TRBD2	.	CASSIRTSGSAGELFF	TGTGCCAGCAGCATCCGGACTAGCGGGAGTGCCGGGGAGCTGTTTTTT
TRBJ2-3	TRBV11-3	TRBD2	.	CASSFKGRTSGRALTTQYF	TGTGCCAGCAGCTTTAAAGGGAGGACTAGCGGGAGGGCACTGACTACGCAGTATTTT
TRBJ1-3	TRBV4-1	.	.	CASSQGGGPPGNTIYF	TGCGCCAGCAGCCAAGGAGGGGGGCCTCCTGGAAACACCATATATTTT
TRBJ2-7	TRBV18	TRBD2	.	CASSPPAGLAGGRSSYEQYF	TGTGCCAGCTCACCACCGGCGGGACTAGCGGGAGGACGCAGCTCCTACGAGCAGTACTTC
TRBJ1-4	TRBV4-1	.	.	CASSHLRGGDEKLFF	TGCGCCAGCAGCCATCTTAGAGGGGGGGATGAAAAACTGTTTTTT
TRBJ2-3	TRBV18	.	.	CASSPPGGTDTQYF	TGTGCCAGCTCACCTCCGGGAGGCACAGATACGCAGTATTTT
TRBJ2-2	TRBV7-2	TRBD2	.	CASTRLAGAGELFF	TGTGCCAGCACCCGACTAGCGGGAGCCGGGGAGCTGTTTTTT
TRBJ2-6	TRBV6-5	TRBD1	once	CASSSRGLANVLTF	TGTGCCAGCAGTTCGAGGGGGCTTGCCAACGTCCTGACTTTC
TRBJ1-4	TRBV7-9	TRBD1	.	CASSLTGIREKLFF	TGTGCCAGCAGCTTGACAGGGATACGCGAAAAACTGTTTTTT
TRBJ1-2	TRBV18	.	.	CASSPLEGGGYTF	TGTGCCAGCTCACCACTAGAAGGGGGAGGCTACACCTTC
TRBJ2-5	TRBV18	.	.	CASSRPGETQYF	TGTGCCAGCTCACGACCGGGGGAGACCCAGTACTTC
TRBJ2-2	TRBV4-3	.	.	CASSQNPGNGAGELFF	TGCGCCAGCAGCCAAAATCCGGGAAACGGCGCCGGGGAGCTGTTTTTT
TRBJ1-5	TRBV25-1	TRBD1	.	CASRGQGANQPQHF	TGTGCCAGCAGGGGACAGGGGGCCAATCAGCCCCAGCATTTT
TRBJ1-1	TRBV7-8	.	.	CASLAAGVAFF	TGTGCTTCCCTCGCGGCAGGGGTCGCTTTCTTT
TRBJ2-3	TRBV7-9	.	once	CASSLRESTDTQYF	TGTGCCAGCAGCTTACGGGAGAGCACAGATACGCAGTATTTT
TRBJ1-4	TRBV30	.	.	CACLRGYNEKLFF	TGTGCCTGTTTACGGGGTTACAATGAAAAACTGTTTTTT
TRBJ2-7	TRBV5-1	.	.	CASSPEIPYEQYF	TGCGCCAGCAGTCCTGAGATCCCCTACGAGCAGTACTTC
TRBJ1-5	TRBV2	TRBD1	.	CASSGGTGAQPQHF	TGTGCCAGCAGTGGGGGAACAGGGGCTCAGCCCCAGCATTTT
TRBJ2-4	TRBV6-1	TRBD1	once	CASRRTGAAKNIQYF	TGTGCCAGCAGAAGGACAGGGGCGGCCAAAAACATTCAGTACTTC
TRBJ2-5	TRBV6-5	.	.	CASSYLDSQETQYF	TGTGCCAGCAGTTACCTGGACAGTCAAGAGACCCAGTACTTC
TRBJ1-1	TRBV6-1	.	.	CASSENRFPTEAFF	TGTGCCAGCAGTGAAAACAGGTTTCCGACTGAAGCTTTCTTT
TRBJ2-3	TRBV29-1	TRBD1	once	CSAGGTGATDTQYF	TGCAGCGCTGGTGGGACAGGGGCAACAGATACGCAGTATTTT
TRBJ2-3	TRBV6-5	TRBD2	.	CASSSGLAVDTQYF	TGTGCCAGCAGCAGCGGACTAGCTGTAGATACGCAGTATTTT
TRBJ1-3	TRBV28	TRBD1	.	CASHDRAGNTIYF	TGTGCCAGCCATGACAGGGCTGGAAACACCATATATTTT
TRBJ2-1	TRBV10-1	TRBD2	.	CASSVGPSGRDNEQFF	TGCGCCAGCAGTGTCGGCCCTAGCGGGAGAGACAATGAGCAGTTCTTC
TRBJ2-7	TRBV5-6	TRBD2	once	CASTPTSGSAFEQYF	TGTGCCAGCACCCCGACTAGCGGGAGTGCTTTTGAGCAGTACTTC
TRBJ2-1	TRBV19	TRBD2	.	CASSTGLAGVYEQFF	TGTGCCAGTAGTACGGGACTAGCGGGAGTCTATGAGCAGTTCTTC
TRBJ1-2	TRBV9	.	once	CASSVGDAGEDTDGYTF	TGTGCCAGCAGCGTGGGGGACGCTGGGGAGGATACGGACGGCTACACCTTC
TRBJ1-1	TRBV2	.	.	CASGGEWDTEAFF	TGTGCCAGCGGAGGGGAGTGGGACACTGAAGCTTTCTTT
TRBJ1-5	TRBV27	.	.	CASSSLPGEQPQHF	TGTGCCAGCAGTTCACTCCCGGGTGAACAGCCCCAGCATTTT